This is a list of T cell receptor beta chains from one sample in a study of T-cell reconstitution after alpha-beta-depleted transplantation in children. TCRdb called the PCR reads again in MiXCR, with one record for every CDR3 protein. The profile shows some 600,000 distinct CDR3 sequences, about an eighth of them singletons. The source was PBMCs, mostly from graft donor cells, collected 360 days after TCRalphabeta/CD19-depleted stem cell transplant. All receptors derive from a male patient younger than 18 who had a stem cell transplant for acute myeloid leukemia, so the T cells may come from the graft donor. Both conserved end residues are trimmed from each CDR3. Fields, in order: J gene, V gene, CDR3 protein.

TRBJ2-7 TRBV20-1 CASLRGRGGIYEQY
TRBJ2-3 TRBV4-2 ASSPSGPLRY
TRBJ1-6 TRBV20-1 SATTTAPNSPLH
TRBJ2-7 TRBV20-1 SAATGKGTNEQY
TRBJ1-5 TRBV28 ASSGGGNGWGQPQH
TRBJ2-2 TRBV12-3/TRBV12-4 ASQGGRERNTGELF
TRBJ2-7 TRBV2 ATQGTRWFEQY
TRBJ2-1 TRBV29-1 SALAGVNEQF
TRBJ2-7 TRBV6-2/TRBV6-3 ASSNPNPSYEQY
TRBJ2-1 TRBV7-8 ASRRSGGNEQF